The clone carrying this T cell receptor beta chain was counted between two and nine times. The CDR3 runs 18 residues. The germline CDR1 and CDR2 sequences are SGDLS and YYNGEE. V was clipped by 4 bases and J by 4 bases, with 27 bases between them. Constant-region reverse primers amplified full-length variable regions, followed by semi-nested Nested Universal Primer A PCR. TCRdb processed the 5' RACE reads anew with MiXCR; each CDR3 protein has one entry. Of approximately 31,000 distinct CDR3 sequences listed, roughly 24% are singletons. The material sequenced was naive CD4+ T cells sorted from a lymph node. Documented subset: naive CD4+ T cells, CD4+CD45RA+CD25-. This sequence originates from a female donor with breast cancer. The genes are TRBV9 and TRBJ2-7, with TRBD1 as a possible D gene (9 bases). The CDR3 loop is CASSPTGGFGGGGYEQYF. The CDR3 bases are TGTGCCAGCAGCCCCACAGGGGGCTTCGGGGGGGGCGGGTACGAGCAGTACTTC.